Presented here are 21 T cell receptor beta chains from one specimen sequenced in a study of early T cells in non-severe SARS-CoV-2 infection. TCRdb recomputed calls from the 5' RACE reads with MiXCR, one row per CDR3 protein. This table has approximately 71,000 distinct CDR3 sequences, roughly 15% appearing once. Material: whole blood. The receptors stem from an adult who was a healthcare worker with PCR-confirmed SARS-CoV-2 infection or an uninfected control (not recorded which).

This clonotype was seen at least ten times. The rearrangement joins TRBV6-5 to TRBJ2-1; 9 bases line up with TRBD1. Trimming cost V 5 bases and J 9 bases; bases outside gene matches: 8. Germline V gene lookup returns CDR1 MNHEY and CDR2 SVGAGI. This CDR3 has 14 amino acids. CDR3 amino acids: CASSLDRGYGEQFF. In DNA, the CDR3 is TGTGCCAGCAGTCTGGACAGGGGTTACGGTGAGCAGTTCTTC.

This rearrangement joins TRBV28 to TRBJ2-7, with 7 bases identical to TRBD2. Trimming removed 3 bases from V and 5 bases from J; junction bases left unmatched: 10. The CDR3 sequence is 15 residues long. Germline CDR1 MDHEN, CDR2 SYDVKM. The CDR3 protein is CASSLSDTSVHEQYF. The CDR3 DNA follows: TGTGCCAGCAGTTTGTCTGATACTAGCGTCCACGAGCAGTACTTC. The whole variable domain, remainder taken from reference TRBV28 and TRBJ2-7, is DVKVTQSSRYLVKRTGEKVFLECVQDMDHENMFWYRQDPGLGLRLIYFSYDVKMKEKGDIPEGYSVSREKKERFSLILESASTNQTSMYLCASSLSDTSVHEQYFGPGTRLTVT.

CDR3: CASSGAGAVEQFF. DNA for the CDR3: TGTGCCAGCAGTGGGGCTGGAGCGGTGGAGCAGTTCTTC. The chain is built from TRBV2 and TRBJ2-1; D may be TRBD2 (5 bases). The CDR3 has 13 amino acids. V lost 4 bases and J lost 10, with 14 bases in between. Germline lookup yields CDR1 SNHLY and CDR2 FYNNEI. The whole variable domain, remainder taken from reference TRBV2 and TRBJ2-1, is EPEVTQTPSHQVTQMGQEVILRCVPISNHLYFYWYRQILGQKVEFLVSFYNNEISEKSEIFDDQFSVERPDGSNFTLKIRSTKLEDSAMYFCASSGAGAVEQFFGPGTRLTVL.

There are a few counts of this clonotype. The V call is TRBV12-3 or TRBV12-4, the J call TRBJ2-7; D may be TRBD2 (5 bases). This CDR3 is built from 13 residues. With 6 bases removed from V and 2 bases from J, the gap between germline ends came to 11 bases. DNA for the CDR3: TGTGCCAGCAGAGGCGGGTTCGCCTACGAGCAGTACTTC. Protein product: CASRGGFAYEQYF.

The chain employs TRBV7-2 and TRBJ1-5; D remains ambiguous. V lost 8 bases to trimming and J lost 0 bases, with 14 bases between them. The CDR3 extends over 15 amino acids. Germline V CDR1 and CDR2: SGHTA, FQGNSA. The CDR3 here is CASLPDLYSNQPQHF. The DNA for the CDR3 is TGTGCCAGCCTCCCCGACCTTTATAGCAATCAGCCCCAGCATTTT.

V usage is TRBV29-1 and J usage is TRBJ1-4; D is perhaps TRBD1 (5 bases). Trimming pared 5 bases from V and 5 bases from J, leaving 9 bases between. The CDR3 has 12 residues. Per the germline V gene, CDR1 is SQVTM and CDR2 is ANQGSEA. The CDR3 DNA follows: TGCAGCGTTTGGGGACTAAATGAAAAACTGTTTTTT. Translation: CSVWGLNEKLFF.

This clonotype was observed a few times. V is TRBV9 and J is TRBJ2-1, with TRBD2 matching 7 bases. The CDR3 spans 16 residues. Germline trimming cut 4 bases from V and 8 bases from J; bases unmatched to any gene: 15. Germline V lookup: CDR1 SGDLS, CDR2 YYNGEE. The CDR3 here is CASSPTSLRGWDEQFF. CDR3 DNA sequence: TGTGCCAGCAGCCCGACAAGCCTGCGGGGGTGGGATGAGCAGTTCTTC.

This clonotype was seen at least ten times. This chain links TRBV15 with TRBJ2-7; the D gene could be TRBD1 or TRBD2 (5 bases each). The length of the CDR3 is 15 residues. The V gene lost 5 bases and the J gene lost 0 bases, with 14 bases spanning the gap. CDR1 and CDR2 from the germline V gene are LNHNV and YYDKDF (reference sequence). CDR3 in DNA: TGTGCCACCAGCGAGGGGACCTTTAGCTCCTACGAGCAGTACTTC. It yields the protein CATSEGTFSSYEQYF.

This CDR3 is CSALAGGSTDTQYF. In DNA form, the CDR3 reads TGCAGTGCTTTAGCGGGGGGAAGCACAGATACGCAGTATTTT. This chain connects TRBV20-1 to TRBJ2-3; 10 nucleotides line up with TRBD2. CDR1 and CDR2 from the germline V gene are DFQATT and SNEGSKA (reference sequence). The CDR3 consists of 14 residues. V lost 5 bases, J lost 0 bases, and 2 bases stayed unmatched.

The genes are TRBV6-2 or TRBV6-3 and TRBJ2-7; TRBD1 matches at 8 bases. The CDR3 spans 13 residues. CDR1 is MNHEY, CDR2 SVGEGT, per germline. With 8 bases clipped from V and 5 bases from J, the junction kept 8 bases outside the gene matches. In DNA, the CDR3 is TGTGCCAGCGGCCCGGACAGGGAGGACGAGCAGTACTTC. It translates to CASGPDREDEQYF.

At least ten counts were recorded for this clonotype. The V and J genes are TRBV20-1 and TRBJ2-5, with 7 bases fitting TRBD1. CDR1 and CDR2 (germline): DFQATT, SNEGSKA (reference sequence). This CDR3 is built from 13 residues. Trimming took 6 bases from V and 4 from J; bases not matched to a gene: 8. The CDR3: CSAVTGAGETQYF. The CDR3 region has the DNA TGCAGTGCAGTCACAGGGGCGGGAGAGACCCAGTACTTC.

There are many counts of this clonotype. The V and J genes are TRBV2 and TRBJ2-1; 9 positions agree with TRBD2. The ends lost 3 bases at V and 6 bases at J; junction bases unmatched: 9. The CDR3 is made up of 16 amino acids. The germline V gene encodes CDR1 SNHLY and CDR2 FYNNEI. The DNA for the CDR3 is TGTGCCAGCAGTGATATTGGCGGGGGGGCCTCCAATGAGCAGTTCTTC. Its protein is CASSDIGGGASNEQFF. The full variable domain, in which reference TRBV2 and TRBJ2-1 provide the parts outside the CDR3, is EPEVTQTPSHQVTQMGQEVILRCVPISNHLYFYWYRQILGQKVEFLVSFYNNEISEKSEIFDDQFSVERPDGSNFTLKIRSTKLEDSAMYFCASSDIGGGASNEQFFGPGTRLTVL.

The rearrangement joins TRBV6-6 to TRBJ1-1; TRBD1 matches 9 bases. Germline lookup yields CDR1 MNHNY and CDR2 SVGAGI (reference sequence). The CDR3 runs to 15 residues. V lost 8 bases, J lost 6 bases, and 13 bases stayed unmatched. This chain's CDR3 is CASLSSRDRVAEAFF. CDR3 bases: TGTGCCAGCTTATCATCCCGGGACAGGGTCGCTGAAGCTTTCTTT.

V usage is TRBV9 and J usage is TRBJ2-2; 7 bases line up with TRBD2. Looked up from germline, CDR1 is SGDLS and CDR2 is YYNGEE. J was trimmed by 1 base and V by 0 bases; bases with no gene match: 0. This CDR3 has 15 residues. The CDR3 DNA reads as TGTGCCAGCAGCGTAGCGGGGGGGAACACCGGGGAGCTGTTTTTT. Translating gives CASSVAGGNTGELFF. The complete variable domain, with remaining parts taken from reference TRBV9 and TRBJ2-2, reads DSGVTQTPKHLITATGQRVTLRCSPRSGDLSVYWYQQSLDQGLQFLIQYYNGEERAKGNILERFSAQQFPDLHSELNLSSLELGDSALYFCASSVAGGNTGELFFGEGSRLTVL.

The chain recombines TRBV27 with TRBJ2-1, with D perhaps TRBD1 or TRBD2 (6 bases each). CDR3 length equals 13 residues. Trimming removed 6 bases at V and 16 bases at J, with 22 bases between. Germline V CDR1 and CDR2: MNHEY, SMNVEV (reference sequence). Here the CDR3 DNA reads TGTGCCAGCAGCCTAGGGCGGGACACCGCCAATTTCTTC. Translated: CASSLGRDTANFF.

This clonotype showed up just a few times. The rearrangement uses TRBV11-2 and TRBJ2-6; D gene uncertain. V dropped 7 bases and J dropped 3 bases, with 13 bases sitting between them. There are 15 residues in the CDR3. Germline CDR1 reads SGHAT; CDR2 reads FQNNGV. This chain's CDR3 is CASNPPGGGANVLTF. CDR3 nucleotide sequence: TGTGCCAGCAACCCCCCGGGCGGTGGGGCCAACGTCCTGACTTTC.

At least ten counts were recorded for this clonotype. In DNA, the CDR3 is TGTGCCAGCAGCTTAGGAACGCAAGAGACCCAGTACTTC. Translating gives CASSLGTQETQYF. The V call is TRBV7-8, the J call TRBJ2-5; no firm D call. In germline, CDR1 is SGHVS, CDR2 FQNEAQ. The V gene lost 1 base and the J gene lost 2 bases, with 5 bases spanning the gap. The CDR3 has 13 residues.

This clonotype was seen at least ten times. This rearrangement joins TRBV12-5 to TRBJ2-3; 7 bases align to TRBD1. V lost 1 base, J lost 2 bases, and 9 bases stayed unmatched. The CDR3 sequence is 17 residues long. Germline V lookup: CDR1 LGHNT, CDR2 FRNRAP. Here the CDR3 reads CASGLGVQGTHTDTQYF. The CDR3 DNA follows: TGTGCTAGTGGTTTGGGAGTACAGGGGACCCACACAGATACGCAGTATTTT.

This clonotype was seen repeatedly, ten times or more. The chain links TRBV28 to TRBJ1-6; 10 bases are a match to TRBD1. J was trimmed by 3 bases and V by 3 bases; bases with no gene match: 2. The CDR3 is made up of 16 amino acids. In germline, CDR1 is MDHEN, CDR2 SYDVKM. This CDR3 is CASSLWTGGYNSPLHF. CDR3 nucleotide sequence: TGTGCCAGCAGTTTGTGGACAGGGGGCTATAATTCACCCCTCCACTTT.

The rearrangement uses TRBV7-6 and TRBJ2-2; TRBD2 matches at 8 bases. This CDR3 has 17 residues. V lost 3 bases to trimming and J lost 7 bases; unmatched junction nucleotides: 13. The V gene's germline CDR1 is SGHVS and CDR2 FNYEAQ. CDR3 region: CASSLGPGGALSGELFF. The CDR3 nucleotides read TGTGCCAGCAGCTTGGGTCCCGGGGGGGCCCTTAGCGGGGAGCTGTTTTTT.

This clonotype was recorded a few times. This sequence joins TRBV6-2 or TRBV6-3 and TRBJ1-2; D perhaps matches TRBD1 (6 bases). Germline CDR1 and CDR2: MNHEY and SVGEGT. V was shortened by 5 bases and J by 4 bases, with 17 bases between the two germline ends. The CDR3 has 15 amino acids. The CDR3 DNA follows: TGTGCCAGCAGTCGCTCGACAGGCGTACCCTATGGCTACACCTTC. This gives the protein CASSRSTGVPYGYTF.